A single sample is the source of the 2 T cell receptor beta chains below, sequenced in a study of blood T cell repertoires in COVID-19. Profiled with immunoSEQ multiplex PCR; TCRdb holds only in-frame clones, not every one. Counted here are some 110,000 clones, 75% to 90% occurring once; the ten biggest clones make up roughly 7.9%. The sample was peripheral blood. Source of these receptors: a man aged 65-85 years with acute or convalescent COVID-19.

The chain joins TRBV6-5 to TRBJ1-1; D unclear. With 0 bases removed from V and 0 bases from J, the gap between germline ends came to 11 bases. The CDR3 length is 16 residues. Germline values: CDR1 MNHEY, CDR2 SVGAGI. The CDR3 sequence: CASSYSATLMNTEAFF. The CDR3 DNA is TGTGCCAGCAGTTACTCAGCGACCTTAATGAACACTGAAGCTTTCTTT.

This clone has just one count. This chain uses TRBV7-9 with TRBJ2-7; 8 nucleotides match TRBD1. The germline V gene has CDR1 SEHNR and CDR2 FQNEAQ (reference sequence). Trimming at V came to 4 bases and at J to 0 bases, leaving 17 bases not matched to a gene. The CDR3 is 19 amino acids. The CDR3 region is CASSSPRREGQESSYEQYF. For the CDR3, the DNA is TGTGCCAGCAGCTCGCCTAGGCGCGAGGGACAGGAGAGCTCCTACGAGCAGTACTTC.